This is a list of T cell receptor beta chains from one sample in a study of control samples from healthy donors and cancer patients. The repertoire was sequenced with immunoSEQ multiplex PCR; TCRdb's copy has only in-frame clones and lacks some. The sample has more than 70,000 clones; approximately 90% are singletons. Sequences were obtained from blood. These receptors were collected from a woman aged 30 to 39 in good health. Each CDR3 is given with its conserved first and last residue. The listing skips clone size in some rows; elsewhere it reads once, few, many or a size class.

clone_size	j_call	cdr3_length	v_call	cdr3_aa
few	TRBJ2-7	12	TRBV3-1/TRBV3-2	CASSLQSYEQYF
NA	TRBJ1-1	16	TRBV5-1	CASSLAPGATNTEAFF
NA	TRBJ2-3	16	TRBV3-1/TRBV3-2	CASSQGRLAGTDTQYF
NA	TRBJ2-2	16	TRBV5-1	CASSLTSGSRTGELFF
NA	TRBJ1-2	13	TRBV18	CASSPGANYGYTF
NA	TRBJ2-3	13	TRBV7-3	CASSPETTATQYF
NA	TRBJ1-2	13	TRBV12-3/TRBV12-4	CASSLGQHYGYTF
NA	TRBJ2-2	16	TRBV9	CASSVSSGLNTGELFF
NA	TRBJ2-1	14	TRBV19	CASRRTISYNEQFF
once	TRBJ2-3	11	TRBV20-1	CSASRVDTQYF
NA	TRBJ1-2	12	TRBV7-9	CASSFGDYGYTF
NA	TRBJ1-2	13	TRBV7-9	CASSRPGDYGYTF
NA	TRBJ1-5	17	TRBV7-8	CASSLERRPYSNQPQHF
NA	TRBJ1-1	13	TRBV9	CASSVGRETEAFF
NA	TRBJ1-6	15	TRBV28	CASSLLPGPNSPLHF
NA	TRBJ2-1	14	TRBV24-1	CATRTGADYNEQFF
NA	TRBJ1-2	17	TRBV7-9	CASSPTPRETSNYGYTF
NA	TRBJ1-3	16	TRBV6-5	CASSYSNLQGGNTIYF
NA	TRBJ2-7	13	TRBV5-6	CASSRDRNYEQYF
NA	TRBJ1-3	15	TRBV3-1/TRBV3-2	CASSYLGNSGNTIYF
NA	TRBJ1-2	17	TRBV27	CPRPAPGQGDSNYGYTF
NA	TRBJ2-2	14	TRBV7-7	CASSLTLGTGELFF
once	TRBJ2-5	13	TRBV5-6	CASSLAGGETQYF
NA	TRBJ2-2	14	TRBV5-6	CASNQVGTIGELFF
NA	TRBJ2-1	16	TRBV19	CASSTLAMSSYNEQFF
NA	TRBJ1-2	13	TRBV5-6	CASSLVQHYGYTF
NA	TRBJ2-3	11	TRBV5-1	CASSQRDTQYF
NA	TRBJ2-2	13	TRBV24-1	CATSEPGDGELFF
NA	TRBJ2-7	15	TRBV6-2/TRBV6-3	CASSPGTGREYEQYF
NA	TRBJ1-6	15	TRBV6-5	CASSYSSKGTSPLHF
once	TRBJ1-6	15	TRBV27	CASRPTLMANSPLHF
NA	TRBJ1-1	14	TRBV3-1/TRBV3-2	CASRNGGSNTEAFF